This is a list of T cell receptor beta chains from one sample in a study of blood T cell repertoires in COVID-19. The assay was immunoSEQ multiplex PCR, and TCRdb's table has in-frame clones only and misses some. This sample has around 100,000 clones, with about 90% found just once. The sequencing sample was made of peripheral blood. These receptors were obtained from a man aged 45 to 65 with COVID-19, enrolled during active disease. CDR3s include the opening cysteine and the closing phenylalanine or tryptophan. The order of the fields is clone size, J gene, V gene, D gene, CDR3 DNA, CDR3 protein. A D gene is named only where the DNA matches it firmly. Not every row has a clone size; where given, it reads once, few, many or a size class.

>-|TRBJ1-2|TRBV29-1|TRBD1
TGCAGCGTTGAAGATCTTGACAGGGCCTATGGCTACACCTTC
CSVEDLDRAYGYTF
>-|TRBJ1-1|TRBV3-1/TRBV3-2|-
TGTGCCAGCAGCCAAATTTATTTCACTGAAGCTTTCTTT
CASSQIYFTEAFF
>-|TRBJ1-3|TRBV7-2|TRBD1
TGTGCCAGCAGCTTCGGGACAGGGAAGGGAAACACCATATATTTT
CASSFGTGKGNTIYF
>few|TRBJ1-2|TRBV6-1|TRBD1
TGTGCCAGCAGTGAACGCTCAGGGGGCTATGGCTACACCTTC
CASSERSGGYGYTF
>-|TRBJ1-4|TRBV19|TRBD1
TGTGCCAGTAGACCTTGGACAGGGGCTAGTGAAAAACTGTTTTTT
CASRPWTGASEKLFF
>once|TRBJ2-5|TRBV4-2|TRBD2
TGTGCCAGCAGCCAAGATCGGCTAGCGGGGGGCCAAGAGACCCAGTACTTC
CASSQDRLAGGQETQYF
>-|TRBJ2-7|TRBV27|-
TGTGCCAGCTGGCCGCGATATACAGGGCCAGGGTACGAGCAGTACTTC
CASWPRYTGPGYEQYF
>-|TRBJ1-2|TRBV10-3|TRBD1
TGTGCCATCAGTTGGGACAGTAACTATGGCTACACCTTC
CAISWDSNYGYTF
>-|TRBJ2-1|TRBV2|TRBD2
TGTGCCAGCAGGGGGACTAGCGGGGGCGTGAATGAGCAGTTCTTC
CASRGTSGGVNEQFF
>once|TRBJ1-2|TRBV7-2|TRBD1
TGTGCCAGCAGCCCCCGACAGGGGGCTACTAACTATGGCTACACCTTC
CASSPRQGATNYGYTF
>-|TRBJ1-5|TRBV6-2/TRBV6-3|-
TGTGCCAGCAGTCCACTTTCAGGGAATAGCAATCAGCCCCAGCATTTT
CASSPLSGNSNQPQHF
>-|TRBJ1-6|TRBV18|TRBD1
TGTGCCAGCTCACCAAGTTCGGGACAGGGTAATTCACCCCTCCACTTT
CASSPSSGQGNSPLHF
>-|TRBJ1-1|TRBV7-3|TRBD1
TGTGCCAGCAGCTCGGGTGACAGGGGGAACACTGAAGCTTTCTTT
CASSSGDRGNTEAFF
>-|TRBJ1-1|TRBV19|TRBD1
TGTGCCACGACAGGGGGCTTCACTGAAGCTTTCTTT
CATTGGFTEAFF
>once|TRBJ1-6|TRBV9|TRBD1
TGTGCCAGCAGCCCCCGGACAGGGGGAAACAATTCACCCCTCCACTTT
CASSPRTGGNNSPLHF
>once|TRBJ1-2|TRBV11-1|TRBD1
TGTGCCAGCAGCTCTGCGGGGACAGGGCACAACTATGGCTACACCTTC
CASSSAGTGHNYGYTF
>-|TRBJ1-1|TRBV2|TRBD1
TGTGCCAGCGATAACAGGGGGGTGACTGAAGCTTTCTTT
CASDNRGVTEAFF
>-|TRBJ1-5|TRBV6-5|-
TGTGCCGTCCTCGTCGAGGAACGAGGTAATCAGCCCCAGCATTTT
CAVLVEERGNQPQHF
>-|TRBJ1-2|TRBV28|TRBD1
TGTGCCAGCAGTTTCGGACAGGGGTATGGCTACACCTTC
CASSFGQGYGYTF
>-|TRBJ2-2|TRBV4-3|TRBD1
TGCGCCAGCAGCCAGACAGGGACGAACACCGGGGAGCTGTTTTTT
CASSQTGTNTGELFF
>-|TRBJ1-6|TRBV5-1|TRBD1
TGCGCCAGCAGCTGGGGGGACAGGGAGAATTCACCCCTCCACTTT
CASSWGDRENSPLHF
>-|TRBJ2-3|TRBV24-1|TRBD2
TGTGCCACCAGTGATTTGCGAGCTAGCGGGGGGCCAGATACGCAGTATTTT
CATSDLRASGGPDTQYF